This T cell receptor (beta chain) was retrieved from a study of cytomegalovirus exposure and HLA in healthy donors. A remark on this clone: Its specificity is unknown.

Study findings and constraints: Sequencing had likely introduced a cluster of highly shared sequence variants as an artifact. Previously analyzed data showed that most TCR beta V segments were productive at a frequency of about 87% or about 30%. Specificity for CMV antigens was confirmed in vitro for three of the CMV-associated chains.

60 Vbeta and 13 Jbeta primers were used in PCR. The repertoire was sequenced with immunoSEQ multiplex PCR; TCRdb's copy has only in-frame clones and lacks some. Among about 140,000 clones, around 80% were seen once, and the ten largest hold about 10%. The clonotype comes from a man aged 18-30 years in good health and CMV-seropositive. The sample comprised PBMCs.

In DNA form, the CDR3 reads TGTGCCAGCAGTTCAAGACTTCGCGAGCAGTACTTC. Protein: CASSSRLREQYF. J is TRBJ2-7 and V is TRBV6-5; D unresolved. Trimming shortened V by 4 bases and J by 6 bases, and 10 bases separated the two germline ends. The CDR3 consists of 12 residues. Per the germline V gene, CDR1 is MNHEY and CDR2 is SVGAGI.